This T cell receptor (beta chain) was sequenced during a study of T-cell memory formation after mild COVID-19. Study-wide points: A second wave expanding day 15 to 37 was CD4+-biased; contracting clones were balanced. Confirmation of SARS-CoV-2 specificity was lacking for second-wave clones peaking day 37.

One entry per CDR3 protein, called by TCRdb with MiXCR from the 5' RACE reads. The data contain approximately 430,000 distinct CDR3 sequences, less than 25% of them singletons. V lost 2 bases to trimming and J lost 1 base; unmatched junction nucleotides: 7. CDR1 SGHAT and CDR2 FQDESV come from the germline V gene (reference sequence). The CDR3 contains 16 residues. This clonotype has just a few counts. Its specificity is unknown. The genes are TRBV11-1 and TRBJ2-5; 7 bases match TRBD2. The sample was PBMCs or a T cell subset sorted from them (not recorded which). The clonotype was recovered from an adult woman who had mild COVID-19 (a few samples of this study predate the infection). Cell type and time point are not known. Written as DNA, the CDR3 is TGTGCCAGCAGCTTATACGGGGCTAGCGGCCAAGAGACCCAGTACTTC. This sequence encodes CASSLYGASGQETQYF.